This T cell receptor beta chain was found in a study of cytomegalovirus exposure and HLA in healthy donors. With 60 Vbeta and 13 Jbeta primers, the PCR was carried out. The table came from immunoSEQ multiplex PCR; TCRdb's copy has only in-frame clones and leaves some out. This repertoire shows over 85,000 clones, around 82% found once; its top ten account for about 5.5%. This TCR came from a man in his forties in good health and CMV-seropositive. The sample was PBMCs.

The CDR3 is CASSLAGTENSPLHF. The CDR3 DNA is TGTGCCAGCAGCTTAGCCGGGACTGAGAATTCACCCCTCCACTTT. This chain links TRBV11-1 with TRBJ1-6, with D possibly matching TRBD1 (5 bases). The CDR3 sequence is 15 residues long. Germline CDR1 SGHAT, CDR2 FQDESV (reference sequence). Trimming shortened V by 0 bases and J by 7 bases, and 10 bases separated the two germline ends. The full variable domain, in which reference TRBV11-1 and TRBJ1-6 provide the parts outside the CDR3, is EAEVAQSPRYKITEKSQAVAFWCDPISGHATLYWYRQILGQGPELLVQFQDESVVDDSQLPKDRFSAERLKGVDSTLKIQPAELGDSAMYLCASSLAGTENSPLHFGNGTRLTVT.